The rows below give T cell receptor beta chains drawn from one sample of a study of regulatory T cells in long-lasting Graves disease. In TCRdb, the multiplex PCR reads were re-called with MiXCR into one record per CDR3 protein. The profile shows some 560,000 distinct CDR3 sequences, around 15% of them singletons. These same records also appear under a second study, on T cells in Graves' hyperthyroidism and ophthalmopathy.

Sample: peripheral blood mononuclear cells (PBMCs), taken at new diagnosis, from a patient treated with antithyroid drugs. Source of these receptors: a woman aged 40-65 years with Graves disease. CDR3s include the opening cysteine and the closing phenylalanine or tryptophan. D genes are given only for firm matches. Some rows mark clone size as missing; the rest say once, few, many or name a class of expanded clone.

TRBJ1-4	-	-	TRBV7-2	CASRPGGGSSEKLFF	TGTGCCAGCAGACCCGGGGGGGGATCAAGTGAAAAACTGTTTTTT
TRBJ1-4	TRBD1	-	TRBV7-6	CASSLTGTGLTNEKLFF	TGTGCCAGCAGCTTAACCGGGACAGGGTTAACTAATGAAAAACTGTTTTTT
TRBJ2-3	-	-	TRBV5-1	CASDFSGTDTQYF	TGCGCCAGCGACTTTTCAGGCACAGATACGCAGTATTTT
TRBJ2-7	-	many	TRBV6-5	CASSYTDSPYEQYF	TGTGCCAGCAGTTACACCGACAGTCCCTACGAGCAGTACTTC
TRBJ1-5	-	many	TRBV6-5	CASSYDSNSNQPQHF	TGTGCCAGCAGTTACGACAGTAATAGCAATCAGCCCCAGCATTTT
TRBJ1-5	-	few	TRBV7-2	CASSPGQWGDQPQHF	TGTGCCAGCAGCCCAGGCCAATGGGGAGATCAGCCCCAGCATTTT
TRBJ1-4	TRBD1	few	TRBV5-6	CASSWTGGGEKLFF	TGTGCCAGCAGCTGGACAGGGGGTGGTGAAAAACTGTTTTTT
TRBJ1-1	-	many	TRBV6-1	CASSPGQSTEAFF	TGTGCCAGCAGTCCTGGTCAGAGCACTGAAGCTTTCTTT
TRBJ2-7	TRBD1	-	TRBV6-2/TRBV6-3	CASRDRGTSYEQYF	TGTGCCAGCCGGGACAGGGGGACTTCCTACGAGCAGTACTTC
TRBJ2-2	-	many	TRBV20-1	CSAQYQANTGELFF	TGCAGTGCCCAATATCAAGCGAACACCGGGGAGCTGTTTTTT
TRBJ1-2	-	-	TRBV29-1	CSVLVGDYGYTF	TGCAGCGTTTTGGTCGGGGACTATGGCTACACCTTC
TRBJ2-7	-	few	TRBV5-6	CASSLGGPGGKYF	TGTGCCAGCAGCTTGGGGGGACCCGGCGGAAAGTACTTC
TRBJ2-5	-	many	TRBV3-1	CASRAGGAETQYF	TGTGCCAGCAGAGCCGGAGGGGCGGAGACCCAGTACTTC
TRBJ1-6	TRBD1	many	TRBV2	CASGSQGVDNSPLHF	TGTGCCAGCGGCTCACAGGGGGTGGATAATTCACCCCTCCACTTT
TRBJ1-5	-	many	TRBV10-3	CAISEGGRYQPQHF	TGTGCCATCAGTGAAGGGGGGCGATATCAGCCCCAGCATTTT
TRBJ1-3	-	-	TRBV11-2	CASSLENFSGNTIYF	TGTGCCAGCAGCTTAGAGAACTTCTCTGGAAACACCATATATTTT
TRBJ2-5	-	-	TRBV29-1	CSVTRGNQETQYF	TGCAGCGTGACCCGGGGGAATCAAGAGACCCAGTACTTC
TRBJ1-2	-	many	TRBV20-1	CSATSPGGYTF	TGCAGTGCTACGTCTCCTGGTGGCTACACCTTC
TRBJ1-2	-	-	TRBV25-1	CASSEPLQGYTF	TGTGCCAGCAGTGAGCCCTTACAGGGCTACACCTTC
TRBJ2-1	-	-	TRBV5-1	CASSLDRIKYNEQFF	TGCGCCAGCAGCTTGGATCGAATCAAGTACAATGAGCAGTTCTTC
TRBJ2-7	-	few	TRBV4-2	CASSPESVLGSYEQYF	TGTGCCAGCAGCCCCGAATCGGTTCTAGGGTCCTACGAGCAGTACTTC
TRBJ1-4	TRBD1	few	TRBV7-8	CASSPFRQGSNEKLFF	TGTGCCAGCAGCCCCTTCCGACAGGGGTCTAATGAAAAACTGTTTTTT
TRBJ1-5	-	many	TRBV4-1	CASSQDRGNQPQHF	TGTGCCAGCAGTCAAGACAGAGGCAATCAGCCCCAGCATTTT
TRBJ2-3	TRBD2	-	TRBV19	CATTLGGGSTDTQYF	TGTGCCACAACACTTGGCGGGGGGAGCACAGATACGCAGTATTTT
TRBJ2-3	TRBD2	-	TRBV19	CASSLDGASGFGDTQYF	TGTGCCAGTAGTCTAGACGGGGCTAGCGGGTTTGGGGATACGCAGTATTTT
TRBJ1-1	-	many	TRBV29-1	CSVAAQGLNTEAFF	TGCAGCGTTGCGGCACAGGGACTGAACACTGAAGCTTTCTTT
TRBJ2-7	-	few	TRBV12-5	CASVHPLADEQYF	TGTGCTAGTGTTCACCCCCTAGCAGACGAGCAGTACTTC
TRBJ1-5	TRBD1	few	TRBV30	CAWSGTGGGQPQHF	TGTGCCTGGAGCGGGACAGGGGGCGGACAGCCCCAGCATTTT
TRBJ2-2	-	few	TRBV5-8	CASTPRVGNTGELFF	TGTGCCAGCACCCCGCGGGTTGGAAACACCGGGGAGCTGTTTTTT
TRBJ2-1	-	many	TRBV28	CASGFGNEQFF	TGTGCCAGCGGTTTTGGCAATGAGCAGTTCTTC
TRBJ1-2	-	many	TRBV7-9	CASSSDRDGYTF	TGTGCCAGCAGCAGCGATCGGGATGGCTACACCTTC
TRBJ1-1	-	few	TRBV5-6	CASSYQGREAFF	TGTGCCAGCAGCTATCAGGGGCGCGAAGCTTTCTTT